What follows is one TCR beta chain and its context. Its antigen is currently not known. One base away there is no much larger clone; base qualities are not given. The cohort consisted of 600 to 700 healthy bone marrow donors. At the time of sampling, every cohort member was nominally healthy, though immune exposures that went unrecorded were likely present. The donor tested CMV seropositive and was one of the 289 seropositive cohort members. Each donor provided a peripheral blood sample, and peripheral blood mononuclear cells were used for TCR beta sequencing. The Qiagen DNeasy Blood Extraction Kit was used to extract genomic DNA from the blood cell samples. The CDR3 sequence holds 16 residues, the cysteine and phenylalanine included. Only the CDR3 DNA is retained, 48 bases long and in frame from the first base. CDR1 SGDLS and CDR2 YYNGEE were looked up in the germline V gene. V trim: 1 base; J trim: 2 bases; unmatched bases: 4.

Receptor amplification or capture employed the immunoSEQ multiplex PCR assay. The multiplex PCR relied on a mix of 60 forward primers for TCR Vbeta segments and 13 reverse primers for TCR Jbeta segments. The CDR3 region of rearranged TCR beta genes was amplified from genomic DNA with a multiplex PCR assay. On the Illumina HiSeq System, the amplified TCR beta libraries were sequenced as 87-base-pair reads. In the source study's methods: In a later analysis, tens of millions of unique TCR beta chains were counted across the 650 to 700 repertoires, and roughly 9.9 million of these chains were shared by at least two donors. To remove PCR and sequencing errors, raw reads were error-corrected and collapsed into unique sequences using a nearest-neighbor algorithm that merged closely related sequences. CDR3 sequences were aligned to IMGT reference sequences to assign V, D and J gene segments. For a sequence to be retained, a match of at least six nucleotides was required to both a V gene segment and a J gene segment. Rearrangements were classified as productive when the CDR3 lacked stop codons and remained in frame with V and J, and all other rearrangements were classified as non-productive. CDR3 was defined according to IMGT convention as the region running from the second conserved V-encoded cysteine to the conserved J-encoded phenylalanine. In an earlier analysis of around 640 of the donors, sequences lacking an unambiguous match to a single V gene segment were excluded. An earlier analysis of several hundred of the donors called V segments functional above 56.7% productive rearrangements and segregating when the between-donor standard deviation exceeded 5%. To diagnose cytomegalovirus status from the catalog of TCR beta chain sequences, a statistical classification framework was built. In a later analysis, V and J genes were assigned by comparing TCR nucleotide sequences against IMGT/GENE-DB human TR gene sequences. The TCRdist pipeline was used in a later analysis to assign CDR3 sequences and most-parsimonious VDJ recombination scenarios. In a later analysis, each TCR beta chain was defined by its CDR3 amino acid sequence together with its V-gene family, and reads without a unique V-gene family were excluded. As a way to deal with suspected cross-contamination and a sequencing artifact, a later analysis dropped over 550 nucleotide sequences that were highly shared and had low generation probability. For each public chain, a later analysis derived a clonal expansion index from normalized ranks of inferred template counts within each repertoire. In a later analysis, generation probabilities were computed using a VDJ recombination model fitted to out-of-frame rearrangements, and the results were checked against IGoR. In a later analysis, hypergeometric tests were used to score TCR-TCR, TCR-HLA and TCR-CMV co-occurrence, with a repertoire-size bias correction applied to TCR pairs. A later analysis estimated false discovery rates by permuting HLA or CMV assignments 20 times. In a later analysis, co-occurring TCRs were grouped with DBSCAN, and TCRdist sequence similarity was added when clustering was performed within HLA-allele-positive subsets. Repertoires with fewer than 30,000 or more than 120,000 public chains, plus five repertoires with anomalous nucleotide sharing, were excluded from co-occurrence clustering. TCRdb mirrors the immuneACCESS table, restricted to in-frame sequences. Some clones are absent from its copies; in checked studies, under half trace to an unresolved V gene, and the reason for the others is unknown. V and J calls and clone size are those listed in that table; D and trimming were worked out from the DNA. The sample table lists approximately 190,000 clones, around 84% of them with a count of one. The biggest ten clones account for around 3.6% of the sample.

This sample is drawn from a study of cytomegalovirus exposure and HLA in healthy donors (dated 2017 in TCRdb). Some background on the complete study: According to an earlier analysis of 587 of the donors, 200 million or so T cells yielded 100 million or so unique TCR beta sequences and more than 250 Gb of sequence data. Roughly 300 gigabases of sequencing data and tens of millions of unique TCR sequences were included in an early release covering 550 to 650 HLA-typed donors. All discovery cohort repertoires had been generated using a single sequencing platform. In a later genetic analysis, genome-wide SNP genotypes for about 65% of the roughly 670 donors were used, and that subset was treated as a discovery cohort. On average, approximately 250,000 unique TCR beta nucleotide sequences were sequenced per donor among about 400 genotyped donors of the cohort, with roughly 18% of those sequences being non-productive. A later analysis re-analyzed previously published TCR beta repertoires from 600 to 850 donors and added high-resolution HLA genotyping to study TCR occurrence patterns. The study was designed to test whether signatures of past pathogen exposure could be identified by cataloging public T cell receptors. In the later analysis, no new phenotypic data were used to find candidate immune exposures; instead, reliance was placed on TCR beta sequences and their occurrence across donors. The number of typed donors differed by locus: roughly 620-630 for A, B, C, DRB1 and DQB1; approximately 520 for DQA1; fewer than 610 for DPA1; and around 490 for DPB1. Donor age, sex, ethnicity and CMV serostatus were collected together with the repertoire data. Along with the roughly 610-subject first cohort, a separate validation cohort of about 110 different subjects was used. Class I and class II HLA loci were covered by the typing at four-digit resolution. An earlier analysis of about 620 of the donors applied high-throughput TCR beta sequencing to assess whether each TCR beta V gene segment acted as functional or pseudogenic. Of the roughly 390 genotyped donors, approximately 81% were placed in the genetic ancestry cluster associated with self-reported Caucasian donors. To predict cytomegalovirus infection status, the study combined high-throughput TCR immunosequencing, statistical association of individual TCRs with disease status, and machine learning. Four or five DR-DQ haplotypes were handled as single units for association and clustering because linkage in the cohort was strong. The T cell repertoires of 550 to 850 subjects were profiled by immunosequencing and related to cytomegalovirus serostatus.

What the research found in general, with its limitations: The classifier was reported to diagnose cytomegalovirus status with high specificity and sensitivity in both the original and validation cohorts. This cohort had only TCR beta chains sequenced, and the lack of alpha or paired-chain data limited which features could be detected. Because counts were too low, roughly 16 rarely observed V segments, including chromosome 9 orphons, were left out of the earlier analysis of some 640 of the donors. In a later analysis, TCR association rates were found to vary across HLA loci, with the most associated TCRs seen for DRB1 alleles and the fewest for HLA-C alleles. The 87-base-pair reads could not distinguish some IMGT-functional V segments, including TRBV6-2 and TRBV6-3, so those segments were excluded. A few of the identified cytomegalovirus-associated TCR beta chains were confirmed in vitro to be specific for cytomegalovirus antigens. In a later analysis, HLA-associated TCR beta chains showed more clonal expansion and lower generation probabilities than non-associated chains that were equally common. It was suggested by the authors that the approach could potentially be generalized to other disease states and immunological phenotypes. CMV serostatus was the only immune exposure information available for the cohort. A later analysis reported that several top co-occurrence clusters appeared linked to parvovirus B19, influenza, CMV and Epstein-Barr virus. Linkage disequilibrium might explain the correlated functional status among segregating V segments, but an unknown experimental factor could not be excluded. A later analysis associated 16,951 TCR beta sequences with specific HLA alleles at a false discovery rate of 0.05. Roughly uniform sequencing depth across donors was assumed in presence/absence analyses, although this assumption may not hold. A further reported finding was that TCR beta sequences accurately predicted the HLA-A and HLA-B alleles for most subjects in the first cohort. In a later genetic analysis, a missense DCLRE1C variant was associated with V-gene and J-gene trimming of TCR beta chains, and the association was replicated in an independent cohort. The sequencing pipeline was judged likely to have produced a cluster of highly shared sequence variants as a technical artifact. While some public TCRs were present in many individuals, most TCR sequences turned up only very rarely across donors. Strong co-occurrence of HLA alleles, especially DR and DQ, made assigning TCR associations to individual alleles difficult. In the study, some 180 TCR beta chains were listed as associated with cytomegalovirus. According to a later genetic analysis, donors in an Asian-associated ancestry cluster had fewer N-insertions in productive TCRs than the approximately 700-donor mean. An earlier analysis of 587 of the donors showed that most TCR beta V segments appeared in productive rearrangements either about 87% or about 30% of the time, which broadly matched IMGT annotations. According to a later analysis, most CMV-associated TCR beta chains appeared to be HLA-restricted, and the HLA associations seemed to be driven largely by CMV exposure. Because some donors lacked HLA typing at each locus, the association tests relied only on the typed subset.

Sequencing used PBMCs. The chain uses TRBV9 and TRBJ2-7, with 12 middle bases fitting TRBD2. The TCR sequence derives from a middle-aged man in good health and CMV-seropositive. The base sequence is TGTGCCAGCAGCGTATCGGCTAGCGGGAGGGCCTACGAGCAGTACTTC. Its protein product is CASSVSASGRAYEQYF. Beyond the CDR3, the reference TRBV9 and TRBJ2-7 genes provide the residues; the full variable domain reads: DSGVTQTPKHLITATGQRVTLRCSPRSGDLSVYWYQQSLDQGLQFLIQYYNGEERAKGNILERFSAQQFPDLHSELNLSSLELGDSALYFCASSVSASGRAYEQYFGPGTRLTVT.